This T cell receptor (beta chain) was found in a study of T cells in Graves' hyperthyroidism and ophthalmopathy. There were TCR beta CDR3 regions amplified from RNA transcripts. Initially, a first-round RT-PCR of the TCR CDR3 employed the HTBI primer set. In TCRdb, the multiplex PCR reads were re-called with MiXCR into one record per CDR3 protein. The table shows 800,000 or so distinct CDR3 sequences, with over 35% occurring only once. Germline CDR1 and CDR2: SQVTM and ANQGSEA. The CDR3 loop spans 12 amino acids. Trimming shortened V by 6 bases and J by 2 bases, and 10 bases separated the two germline ends. The table lists this clonotype with many counts.

The chain recombines TRBV29-1 with TRBJ2-5; possibly TRBD1 or TRBD2 for D (5 bases each). Material for sequencing was blood. This clonotype was sampled from a man between 18 and 35 years old with Graves' hyperthyroidism. The CDR3, as DNA: TGCAGCGTGCCGGGACGGCAAGAGACCCAGTACTTC. Amino acid sequence: CSVPGRQETQYF.